These 8 T cell receptor beta chains share one sample of origin, sequenced in a study of early T cells in non-severe SARS-CoV-2 infection. One entry per CDR3 protein, called by TCRdb with MiXCR from the 5' RACE reads. The profile covers about 55,000 distinct CDR3 sequences, with just under 15% appearing a single time and 9% to 10% taken by the ten largest. Sequencing was performed on whole blood, taken at baseline. All receptors come from an adult who was a healthcare worker with PCR-confirmed SARS-CoV-2 infection or an uninfected control (not recorded which).

The sample holds many counts of this clonotype. The J gene is TRBJ2-1, the V gene TRBV19, with 9 bases lining up with TRBD2. J lost 7 bases, V lost 4 bases, and 2 bases had no gene match. This CDR3 is 13 amino acids long. CDR1 LNHDA and CDR2 SQIVND come from the germline V gene (reference sequence). In DNA form, the CDR3 reads TGTGCCAGTAGTAGCGGGAGGGGGAATGAGCAGTTCTTC. It translates to CASSSGRGNEQFF.

This clonotype was observed many times. The V and J genes are TRBV28 and TRBJ2-2; D not resolved. The V gene lost 8 bases and the J gene lost 6 bases, with 10 bases spanning the gap. This CDR3 region has 12 residues. The V gene's germline CDR1 is MDHEN and CDR2 SYDVKM. The CDR3 sequence is CASRDNPGELFF. The CDR3 nucleotides are TGTGCCAGCCGTGACAATCCCGGGGAGCTGTTTTTT.

This clonotype was observed at least ten times. CDR3 residues: CASSLLALASNTGELFF. In DNA, the CDR3 is TGTGCCAGCAGCTTACTGGCACTAGCCTCGAACACCGGGGAGCTGTTTTTT. This chain connects TRBV4-2 to TRBJ2-2, with D tentatively TRBD2 (6 bases). CDR3 length: 17 residues. Germline CDR1 LGHNA, CDR2 YNFKEQ. The V and J ends lost 5 bases and 0 bases respectively, with 16 bases between them.

In this sample, this clonotype turned up many times. V usage is TRBV11-2 and J usage is TRBJ2-1; 8 positions agree with TRBD1. After removal of 5 bases from V and 9 bases from J, the junction contained 9 bases not matched to a gene. Germline CDR1 reads SGHAT; CDR2 reads FQNNGV. CDR3 length equals 14 residues. CDR3 residues: CASSRQTGGAEQFF. Written as DNA, the CDR3 is TGTGCCAGCAGCAGACAAACAGGGGGTGCTGAGCAGTTCTTC.

V gene TRBV12-3 or TRBV12-4 combines with J gene TRBJ1-1; the D gene is possibly TRBD1 (5 bases). The CDR3 consists of 16 residues. Trimming took 6 bases from V and 5 from J, leaving 22 bases between them. In nucleotides, the CDR3 is TGTGCCAGCAGCTTTTCGAGGTCAGGGCTGGGTACTGAAGCTTTCTTT. It encodes CASSFSRSGLGTEAFF.

The table lists this clonotype with a few counts. The J gene is TRBJ2-3, the V gene TRBV7-9; D gene unclear. This CDR3 spans 12 amino acids. V gave up 4 bases and J gave up 2 bases, with 4 bases separating them. CDR1 SEHNR and CDR2 FQNEAQ come from the germline V gene (reference sequence). This CDR3 is CASSWDTDTQYF. Here the CDR3 DNA reads TGTGCCAGCAGCTGGGACACAGATACGCAGTATTTT.

The chain is built from TRBV6-6 and TRBJ2-7; D possibly corresponds to TRBD2 (6 bases). The CDR3 runs 12 residues. Germline V gives CDR1 MNHNY, CDR2 SVGAGI (reference sequence). V was cut by 7 bases and J by 5 bases, with 12 bases left in between. The CDR3 loop reads CASTRDSNEQYF. DNA of the CDR3: TGTGCCAGCACTAGGGACTCTAACGAGCAGTACTTC.

This clonotype has a handful of counts. The V and J genes are TRBV20-1 and TRBJ2-7; 12 nucleotides align to TRBD2. This CDR3 is built from 14 residues. The V segment lost 3 bases and the J segment 7 bases; nucleotides outside the gene matches: 7. CDR1 and CDR2 from the germline V gene are DFQATT and SNEGSKA (reference sequence). The CDR3 sequence: CSASFGLAGGEQYF. The CDR3 region has the DNA TGCAGTGCTAGTTTCGGTCTAGCGGGAGGGGAGCAGTACTTC.